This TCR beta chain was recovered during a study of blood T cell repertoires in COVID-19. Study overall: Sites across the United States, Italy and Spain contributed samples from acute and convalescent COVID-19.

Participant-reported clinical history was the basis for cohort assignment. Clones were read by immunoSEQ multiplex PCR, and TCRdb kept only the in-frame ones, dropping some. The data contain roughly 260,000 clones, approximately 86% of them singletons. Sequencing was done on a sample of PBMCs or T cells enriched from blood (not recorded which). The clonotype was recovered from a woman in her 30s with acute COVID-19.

Written as DNA, the CDR3 is TGTGCCAGTTCACCAGCCTACGAGCAGTACTTC. It specifies CASSPAYEQYF. This chain joins TRBV2 and TRBJ2-7; no firm D call. Germline CDR1 is SNHLY and CDR2 is FYNNEI. The CDR3 length is 11 residues. Trimming took off 9 bases at V and 2 bases at J, with 8 bases between the two ends.